These 27 T cell receptor beta chains came from one sample sequenced in a study of blood T cell repertoires in COVID-19. Sequenced by immunoSEQ multiplex PCR; TCRdb stores in-frame clones only, minus some. Among 200,000 or so clones, 75% to 90% were seen once, and the ten largest hold about 3.3%. Material for sequencing was peripheral blood. These receptors originate from a man in his 60s with acute or convalescent COVID-19.

The chain has TRBV7-3 and TRBJ1-2; unclear D gene. This CDR3 has 13 amino acids. The V end was cut by 3 bases, the J end by 5 bases, with 10 bases between. In germline, CDR1 is SGHTA, CDR2 FQGTGA. The CDR3 region has the DNA TGTGCCAGCAGCTTCGAGGGATCTTATGGCTACACCTTC. Its translation is CASSFEGSYGYTF.

The CDR3 is CATHGPGSVMNTEAFF. The CDR3 DNA follows: TGTGCCACCCACGGTCCAGGTTCAGTCATGAACACTGAAGCTTTCTTT. This sequence joins TRBV2 and TRBJ1-1; D unclear. The CDR3 runs to 16 residues. The ends were cut back, 10 bases at V and 0 bases at J, with 21 bases in the middle. Germline V gene data show CDR1 as SNHLY and CDR2 as FYNNEI.

The chain combines TRBV10-1 with TRBJ1-2; 10 bases are a match to TRBD1. Unmatched junction bases numbered 3, after V lost 6 bases and J lost 2 bases. Germline V gene lookup returns CDR1 WNHNN and CDR2 SYGVQD (reference sequence). The length of the CDR3 is 14 residues. The chain's CDR3 is CASSGQGGNYGYTF. For the CDR3, the DNA is TGCGCCAGCAGCGGACAGGGGGGGAACTATGGCTACACCTTC.

This clone was seen only a few times. V is TRBV7-2 and J is TRBJ2-5, with 13 positions matching TRBD2. The trim removed 4 bases at V and 3 bases at J, leaving 5 bases unmatched. The CDR3 runs to 16 residues. Germline V gene sequence: CDR1 SGHTA, CDR2 FQGNSA. In nucleotides, the CDR3 is TGTGCCAGCAGCTATCGCGGGACTAGCGGGAAAGAGACCCAGTACTTC. The encoded protein is CASSYRGTSGKETQYF.

The chain employs TRBV5-4 and TRBJ2-7, with 12 bases that match TRBD2. The CDR3 length is 13 residues. V shed 6 bases, J shed 3 bases, and the junction held 1 base outside the gene matches. Germline CDR1 SGHNT, CDR2 YYREEE (reference sequence). DNA of the CDR3: TGTGCCAGCATGACTAGCGGGGGCTACGAGCAGTACTTC. It encodes CASMTSGGYEQYF.

The genes are TRBV30 and TRBJ1-6; D unresolved. Germline V CDR1 and CDR2: GTSNPN, SVGIG (reference sequence). The CDR3 loop spans 13 amino acids. Between the trimmed V and J ends, which lost 4 bases and 7 bases, there was a span of 11 bases. The CDR3 DNA reads as TGTGCCTGGACAGTGCAGATAAATTCACCCCTCCACTTT. This encodes CAWTVQINSPLHF.

The genes are TRBV7-9 and TRBJ2-7; D is perhaps TRBD2 (6 bases). Germline assignment: CDR1 SEHNR and CDR2 FQNEAQ (reference sequence). This CDR3 has 15 amino acids. The V and J ends lost 5 bases and 3 bases respectively, with 17 bases between them. The CDR3 bases are TGTGCCAGCAGCCCCTCCGGAGGGCCAAACTACGAGCAGTACTTC. Protein: CASSPSGGPNYEQYF.

The V call is TRBV19, the J call TRBJ2-1; TRBD2 matches at 9 bases. V lost 5 bases, J lost 3 bases, and 14 bases stayed unmatched. The length of the CDR3 is 18 residues. Germline CDR1 reads LNHDA; CDR2 reads SQIVND (reference sequence). The CDR3 DNA reads TGTGCCAGTAGTTTCCCTCCTTGGGGCGGGGGGGACTACAATGAGCAGTTCTTC. This translates into CASSFPPWGGGDYNEQFF.

This chain links TRBV21-1 with TRBJ2-7; TRBD2, the table's D call, was not compared with the DNA. TRBV21-1 is flagged as a pseudogene. CDR3 size: 15 residues. The CDR3 here is CASSRWGRESYEQYF. The CDR3 nucleotides read TGTGCCAGCAGCCGGTGGGGGAGGGAATCCTACGAGCAGTACTTC.

Of note for this clone: Other DNA sequences in this sample translate to the same CDR3. V usage is TRBV9 and J usage is TRBJ1-1, with D possibly being TRBD1 (5 bases). V was shortened by 2 bases and J by 3 bases, with 8 bases between the two germline ends. Germline V CDR1 and CDR2: SGDLS, YYNGEE. The CDR3 has 13 residues. CDR3 sequence (DNA): TGTGCCAGCAGCGTTGGCAGGGACACTGAAGCTTTCTTT. This gives the protein CASSVGRDTEAFF.

This clone was seen just once. The gene calls are TRBV5-4 and TRBJ2-7; 15 bases are shared with TRBD2. Germline CDR1 and CDR2: SGHNT and YYREEE (reference sequence). The CDR3 extends over 17 amino acids. The trim removed 4 bases at V and 4 bases at J, leaving 9 bases unmatched. CDR3 DNA: TGTGCCAGCAGCCAAGGACTAGCGGGAGGGCCGTCTTACGAGCAGTACTTC. It translates to CASSQGLAGGPSYEQYF. The full variable domain, rest sourced from reference TRBV5-4 and TRBJ2-7, is ETGVTQSPTHLIKTRGQQVTLRCSSQSGHNTVSWYQQALGQGPQFIFQYYREEENGRGNFPPRFSGLQFPNYSSELNVNALELDDSALYLCASSQGLAGGPSYEQYFGPGTRLTVT.

This chain links TRBV5-1 with TRBJ1-5, with 7 bases aligning to TRBD1. The CDR3 consists of 14 residues. Germline V gene data show CDR1 as SGHRS and CDR2 as YFSETQ. With 0 bases clipped from V and 7 bases from J, the junction kept 4 bases outside the gene matches. The CDR3 DNA sequence: TGCGCCAGCAGCTTGGTGGCAGGGGGACAGCCCCAGCATTTT. Residues: CASSLVAGGQPQHF.

CDR3 nucleotides: TGTGCCAGCAGCCAGGAAGGGACAGCGAGGAACACCGGGGAGCTGTTTTTT. This codes for CASSQEGTARNTGELFF. The V gene is TRBV3-1 (or the pseudogene TRBV3-2), the J gene TRBJ2-2; 7 bases align to TRBD1. Germline V gene data show CDR1 as LGHDT and CDR2 as YNNKEL (reference sequence). Trimming at V came to 3 bases and at J to 1 base, leaving 8 bases not matched to a gene. CDR3 length equals 17 residues.

This chain links TRBV28 with TRBJ2-7; D is perhaps TRBD2 (6 bases). CDR1 and CDR2 (germline): MDHEN, SYDVKM. The CDR3 runs to 12 residues. The V gene lost 8 bases and the J gene lost 4 bases, with 12 bases spanning the gap. In nucleotides, the CDR3 is TGTGCCAGCTGCGGGGAGCTATACGAGCAGTACTTC. It encodes CASCGELYEQYF.

The chain carries TRBV12-5 and TRBJ2-7, with unresolved D. Per the germline V gene, CDR1 is LGHNT and CDR2 is FRNRAP. The CDR3 contains 12 residues. CDR3 nucleotide sequence: TGTGCCTCCAGTTATAACTCCTACGAGCAGTACTTC. Translated, it gives CASSYNSYEQYF.

This chain links TRBV9 with TRBJ2-3; tentative D call: TRBD2 (6 bases). The V gene's germline CDR1 is SGDLS and CDR2 YYNGEE. Trimming shortened V by 2 bases and J by 0 bases, and 7 bases separated the two germline ends. This CDR3 spans 14 amino acids. The CDR3 DNA reads as TGTGCCAGCAGCGTTGCGGGGAGCACAGATACGCAGTATTTT. It codes for CASSVAGSTDTQYF. The variable domain in full, with the rest retrieved from reference TRBV9 and TRBJ2-3, is DSGVTQTPKHLITATGQRVTLRCSPRSGDLSVYWYQQSLDQGLQFLIQYYNGEERAKGNILERFSAQQFPDLHSELNLSSLELGDSALYFCASSVAGSTDTQYFGPGTRLTVL.

The rearrangement joins TRBV5-1 to TRBJ1-6, with 9 positions matching TRBD1. Germline loops: CDR1 SGHRS, CDR2 YFSETQ. After removal of 4 bases from V and 9 bases from J, the junction contained 8 bases not matched to a gene. CDR3 size: 15 residues. Here the CDR3 DNA reads TGCGCCAGCAGCCAATCCGGGACAGGGAGTTCACCCCTCCACTTT. This encodes CASSQSGTGSSPLHF.

The chain joins TRBV27 to TRBJ2-7; D ambiguous. The CDR3 consists of 15 residues. Deletions cut 6 bases from V and 0 bases from J, with 15 bases between. The V gene's germline CDR1 is MNHEY and CDR2 SMNVEV (reference sequence). Here the CDR3 DNA reads TGTGCCAGCAGCTTGAGGTTTTTAAGCTCCTACGAGCAGTACTTC. Translation gives CASSLRFLSSYEQYF.

The rearrangement uses TRBV10-3 and TRBJ1-5; 9 bases align to TRBD1. After removal of 6 bases from V and 1 base from J, the junction contained 4 bases not matched to a gene. This CDR3 is 15 amino acids long. Germline CDR1 reads ENHRY; CDR2 reads SYGVKD. The CDR3 sequence is CAISSTGGSNQPQHF. The CDR3 DNA reads TGTGCCATCAGCTCGACAGGGGGGAGCAATCAGCCCCAGCATTTT.

The table lists this clone with many counts. The rearrangement joins TRBV6-5 to TRBJ2-1, with D possibly being TRBD2 (6 bases). The V gene's germline CDR1 is MNHEY and CDR2 SVGAGI. V gave up 4 bases and J gave up 4 bases, with 17 bases separating them. This CDR3 is built from 16 residues. The DNA of the CDR3 is TGTGCCAGCAGTTCCGGATTGGGCGGGGAATACAATGAGCAGTTCTTC. As protein: CASSSGLGGEYNEQFF.

The gene calls are TRBV18 and TRBJ1-3; 11 nucleotides line up with TRBD1. Germline V gene sequence: CDR1 KGHSH, CDR2 LQKENI. V was clipped by 4 bases and J by 4 bases; unmatched bases: 6. The CDR3 extends over 16 amino acids. The DNA of the CDR3 is TGTGCCAGCTCACTTACGGACAGGGGGCAAGGAAACACCATATATTTT. Residues: CASSLTDRGQGNTIYF.

The table lists this clone with a count of one. The chain carries TRBV9 and TRBJ1-2, with 9 bases fitting TRBD1. Per the germline V gene, CDR1 is SGDLS and CDR2 is YYNGEE. CDR3 length: 16 residues. V trimming: 0 bases; J trimming: 0 bases; junction bases outside the gene matches: 3. CDR3 nucleotides: TGTGCCAGCAGCGTAGGGGACAGGGCAGCTAACTATGGCTACACCTTC. This gives the protein CASSVGDRAANYGYTF.

The rearrangement uses TRBV27 and TRBJ1-6; 11 nucleotides line up with TRBD1. Trimming at V came to 11 bases and at J to 7 bases, leaving 1 base not matched to a gene. Germline V lookup: CDR1 MNHEY, CDR2 SMNVEV (reference sequence). CDR3 length: 12 residues. DNA for the CDR3: TGTGCCGGGACAGGGGGGAATTCACCCCTCCACTTT. Residues: CAGTGGNSPLHF.

The V and J genes are TRBV7-6 and TRBJ2-3; 10 bases are a match to TRBD2. The CDR3 totals 15 residues. J gave up 3 bases and V 4 bases, and 4 bases lay outside the gene matches. The V gene's germline CDR1 is SGHVS and CDR2 FNYEAQ. CDR3 region: CASSSLSGRTDTQYF. CDR3 DNA sequence: TGTGCCAGCAGCTCTCTTAGCGGGAGGACAGATACGCAGTATTTT.

The J gene is TRBJ1-6, the V gene TRBV14; 7 bases agree with TRBD1. The V gene's germline CDR1 is SGHDN and CDR2 FVKESK. V dropped 4 bases and J dropped 10; count of bases not matched to a gene: 16. CDR3 length equals 17 residues. CDR3 bases: TGTGCCAGCAGCCCCCTGACCTACAGGGGCTCGGGATCACCCCTCCACTTT. Amino acids: CASSPLTYRGSGSPLHF.

The chain has TRBV13 and TRBJ2-3, with D possibly TRBD2 on 6 matching bases. V lost 1 base to trimming and J lost 4 bases, with 12 bases between them. Germline V lookup: CDR1 PRHDT, CDR2 FYEKMQ (reference sequence). This CDR3 is built from 15 residues. Here the CDR3 DNA reads TGTGCCAGCAGCTTAGCGGGAGAGAGGGCAGATACGCAGTATTTT. Translated, it gives CASSLAGERADTQYF.

This clone has just one count. The chain carries TRBV11-2 and TRBJ2-2; 7 positions match TRBD2. CDR3 length: 15 amino acids. The V and J ends lost 2 bases and 7 bases, in that order; junction bases with no gene match: 7. CDR1 is SGHAT and CDR2 is FQNNGV in the germline V gene. CDR3 sequence: CASSLMAGGGGELFF. The CDR3 DNA reads TGTGCCAGCAGCTTAATGGCCGGCGGGGGCGGGGAGCTGTTTTTT. Supplemented by reference TRBV11-2 and TRBJ2-2, the full variable domain reads EAGVAQSPRYKIIEKRQSVAFWCNPISGHATLYWYQQILGQGPKLLIQFQNNGVVDDSQLPKDRFSAERLKGVDSTLKIQPAKLEDSAVYLCASSLMAGGGGELFFGEGSRLTVL.